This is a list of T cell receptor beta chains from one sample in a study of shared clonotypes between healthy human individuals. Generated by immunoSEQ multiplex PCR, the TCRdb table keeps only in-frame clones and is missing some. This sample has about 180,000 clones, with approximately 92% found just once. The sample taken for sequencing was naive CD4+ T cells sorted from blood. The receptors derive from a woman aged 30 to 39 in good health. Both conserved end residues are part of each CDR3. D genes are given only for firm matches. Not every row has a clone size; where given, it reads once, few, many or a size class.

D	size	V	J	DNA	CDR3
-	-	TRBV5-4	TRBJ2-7	TGTGCCAGCAGCTACGACCAGGTCCTCATTCCCTACGAGCAGTACTTC	CASSYDQVLIPYEQYF
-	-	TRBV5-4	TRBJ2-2	TGTGCCAGCAGACCAGGACTGAACACCGGGGAGCTGTTTTTT	CASRPGLNTGELFF
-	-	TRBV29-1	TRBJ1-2	TGCAGCGTTGTTAGAGGGAACTATGGCTACACCTTC	CSVVRGNYGYTF
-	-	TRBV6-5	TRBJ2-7	TGTGCCAGCAGAAGGGACGGATCCTACGAGCAGTACTTC	CASRRDGSYEQYF
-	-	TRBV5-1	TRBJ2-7	TGCGCCAGCAGCCCGGGTCCCTCCTACGAGCAGTACTTC	CASSPGPSYEQYF
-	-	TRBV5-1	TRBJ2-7	TGCGCCAGCAGCTTGGCTCGAGGGACCCTTACCGACGAGCAGTACTTC	CASSLARGTLTDEQYF
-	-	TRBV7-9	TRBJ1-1	TGTGCCAGCAGCTTCGGGACCCTGGACACTGAAGCTTTCTTT	CASSFGTLDTEAFF
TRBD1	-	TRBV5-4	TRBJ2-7	TGTGCCAGCAGCTTGGGACAGGGAAACCACGAGCAGTACTTC	CASSLGQGNHEQYF
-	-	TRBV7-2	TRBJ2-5	TGTGCCAGCAGTCCCGGGCGTGGGGCGATCACCCAAGAGACCCAGTACTTC	CASSPGRGAITQETQYF
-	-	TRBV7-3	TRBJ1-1	TGTGCCAGCAGCTTAACAGCTAACACTGAAGCTTTCTTT	CASSLTANTEAFF
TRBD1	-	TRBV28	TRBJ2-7	TGTGCCAGCAGTTTTTACGTCCTCAGACAGGGGGCATTTTACGAGCAGTACTTC	CASSFYVLRQGAFYEQYF
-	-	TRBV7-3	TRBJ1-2	TGTGCCAGCAGCCCCCAACCTAACTATGGCTACACCTTC	CASSPQPNYGYTF
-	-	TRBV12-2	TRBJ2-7	TGTGCAAGTCGCAAAGGTCGAAGGGTCTCCTACGAGCAGTACTTC	CASRKGRRVSYEQYF
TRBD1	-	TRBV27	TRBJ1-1	TGTGCCAGCAGTTTATACAGGGGGCGAGAAACTGAAGCTTTCTTT	CASSLYRGRETEAFF
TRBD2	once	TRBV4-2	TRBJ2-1	TGTGCCAGCAGCCAGCATGGGTCTAGCGGGTACAATGAGCAGTTCTTC	CASSQHGSSGYNEQFF
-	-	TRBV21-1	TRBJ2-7	TGTGCCAGCACCACGAGCCGGGACAAACGCTACGAGCAGTACTTC	CASTTSRDKRYEQYF
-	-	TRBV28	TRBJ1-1	TGTGCCAGCGGGTCGGGTCCACACACTGAAGCTTTCTTT	CASGSGPHTEAFF
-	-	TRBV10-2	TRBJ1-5	TGCGCCAGCAGGATGACAGCGAGCAATCAGCCCCAGCATTTT	CASRMTASNQPQHF
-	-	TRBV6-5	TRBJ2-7	TGTGCCAGCAGGGCTGGGGCTTACGAGCAGTACTTC	CASRAGAYEQYF
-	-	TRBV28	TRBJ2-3	TGTGCCAGCGGAGGGAGCACAGATACGCAGTATTTT	CASGGSTDTQYF
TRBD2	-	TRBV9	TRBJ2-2	TGTGCCAGCAGCGCAGGACTAGCGGGAGGTCGCACCGGGGAGCTGTTTTTT	CASSAGLAGGRTGELFF
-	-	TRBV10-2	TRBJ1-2	TGCGCCAGCAGTGAGTCGTGGTCCTATGGCTACACCTTC	CASSESWSYGYTF
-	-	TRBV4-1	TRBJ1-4	TGCGCCAGCAGCCAGGGGACCGTCGACAGGCCAACTAATGAAAAACTGTTTTTT	CASSQGTVDRPTNEKLFF
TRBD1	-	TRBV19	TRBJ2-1	TGTGCCAGTAGTACCCCGGACAGGTACAATGAGCAGTTCTTC	CASSTPDRYNEQFF
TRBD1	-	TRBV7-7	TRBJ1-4	TGTGCCAGCAGCCAGGGCACAGGGGATTATGAAAAACTGTTTTTT	CASSQGTGDYEKLFF
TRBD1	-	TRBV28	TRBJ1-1	TGTGCCAGCAGTTCAACAATTACAGGGGTGAACACTGAAGCTTTCTTT	CASSSTITGVNTEAFF
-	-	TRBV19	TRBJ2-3	TGTGCCAGTAGTATAAGGCTGGGCTGGGGCGATACGCAGTATTTT	CASSIRLGWGDTQYF
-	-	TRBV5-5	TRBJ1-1	TGTGCCAGCAGCCCGGGGAACAGCCCTGAAGCTTTCTTT	CASSPGNSPEAFF